Shown below are 15 T cell receptor beta chains from a single sample sequenced in a study of blood T cell repertoires in COVID-19. Data came from immunoSEQ multiplex PCR; TCRdb stores just in-frame clones and leaves some out. Among approximately 250,000 clones listed, roughly 86% were seen once. What was sequenced was peripheral blood. Receptors were obtained from a woman in her sixties or seventies who had recovered from COVID-19.

Written as DNA, the CDR3 is TGTGCCAGCAGCCGCATCACAGGCCACACTTCGGACGAGCAGTACTTC. Translating it yields CASSRITGHTSDEQYF. This chain joins TRBV11-2 and TRBJ2-7; TRBD1 might be the D (5 bases). The CDR3 length is 16 residues. The V and J ends lost 5 bases and 5 bases respectively, with 22 bases between them. The V gene's germline CDR1 is SGHAT and CDR2 FQNNGV. The full variable domain, in which reference TRBV11-2 and TRBJ2-7 provide the parts outside the CDR3, is EAGVAQSPRYKIIEKRQSVAFWCNPISGHATLYWYQQILGQGPKLLIQFQNNGVVDDSQLPKDRFSAERLKGVDSTLKIQPAKLEDSAVYLCASSRITGHTSDEQYFGPGTRLTVT.

The chain is built from TRBV18 and TRBJ1-5, with D unresolved. The CDR3 runs to 15 residues. Trimming stripped 2 bases from V and 6 bases from J, with 14 bases between. Germline V gives CDR1 KGHSH, CDR2 LQKENI. The CDR3 loop is CASSPWANLGQPQHF. In DNA form, the CDR3 reads TGTGCCAGCTCACCATGGGCAAACTTGGGTCAGCCCCAGCATTTT.

The chain combines TRBV7-3 with TRBJ1-5, with D possibly matching TRBD1 (6 bases). Germline V lookup: CDR1 SGHTA, CDR2 FQGTGA. This CDR3 has 12 residues. V gave up 5 bases and J gave up 9 bases, with 11 bases separating them. The CDR3 protein is CASSRDNWPQHF. The CDR3 DNA is TGTGCCAGCAGCCGGGACAATTGGCCCCAGCATTTT.

The J gene is TRBJ2-3, the V gene TRBV6-2 or TRBV6-3; weak D call: TRBD1 (6 bases). Trimming shortened V by 2 bases and J by 4 bases, and 10 bases separated the two germline ends. From germline, CDR1 is MNHEY and CDR2 SVGEGT. The CDR3 has 14 residues. CDR3: CASSYEGVPDTQYF. Here the CDR3 DNA reads TGTGCCAGCAGTTACGAGGGGGTCCCAGATACGCAGTATTTT.

The CDR3 nucleotides are TGTGCCAGCAGTCCAGGGACAGGTCCCGGGGAGCAGTACTTC. As protein: CASSPGTGPGEQYF. The chain is built from TRBV6-5 and TRBJ2-7; 8 positions agree with TRBD1. The CDR3 loop spans 14 amino acids. CDR1 is MNHEY, CDR2 SVGAGI, per germline. J gave up 7 bases and V 5 bases, and 10 bases lay outside the gene matches.

The chain is built from TRBV19 and TRBJ1-3; 7 bases are a match to TRBD1. CDR3 length: 14 residues. After removal of 8 bases from V and 2 bases from J, the junction contained 6 bases not matched to a gene. CDR1 and CDR2 from the germline V gene are LNHDA and SQIVND (reference sequence). CDR3 sequence reads: CASAQGLTGNTIYF. In nucleotides, the CDR3 is TGTGCCAGTGCACAGGGGTTAACTGGAAACACCATATATTTT.

The chain employs TRBV27 and TRBJ1-1, with a possible D match to TRBD1 (5 bases). The V end lost 4 bases, the J end lost 5 bases, and 11 bases lay between the germline ends. This CDR3 is 13 amino acids long. CDR1 and CDR2 (germline): MNHEY, SMNVEV (reference sequence). The chain's CDR3 is CASSSGPRTEAFF. The DNA for the CDR3 is TGTGCCAGCAGTTCAGGGCCTCGGACTGAAGCTTTCTTT.

This chain connects TRBV4-2 to TRBJ2-5; 10 bases map to TRBD1. The CDR3 loop spans 15 amino acids. From germline, CDR1 is LGHNA and CDR2 YNFKEQ. The V segment lost 1 base and the J segment 8 bases; nucleotides outside the gene matches: 7. CDR3 residues: CASSQVIGTGVTQYF. The CDR3 DNA follows: TGTGCCAGCAGCCAAGTAATCGGGACAGGGGTCACCCAGTACTTC.

The V and J genes are TRBV7-2 and TRBJ1-6, with D tentatively TRBD1 (6 bases). The length of the CDR3 is 16 residues. V shed 1 base and J shed 4 bases, with 11 bases lying between them. CDR1 SGHTA and CDR2 FQGNSA come from the germline V gene. This CDR3 is CASSLVGAQYNSPLHF. For the CDR3, the DNA is TGTGCCAGCAGCTTAGTGGGGGCCCAGTATAATTCACCCCTCCACTTT. The full variable domain, completed using reference TRBV7-2 and TRBJ1-6, is GAGVSQSPSNKVTEKGKDVELRCDPISGHTALYWYRQSLGQGLEFLIYFQGNSAPDKSGLPSDRFSAERTGGSVSTLTIQRTQQEDSAVYLCASSLVGAQYNSPLHFGNGTRLTVT.

The chain carries TRBV5-6 and TRBJ2-4; tentatively, D is TRBD2 (6 bases). Per the germline V gene, CDR1 is SGHDT and CDR2 is YYEEEE. This CDR3 has 16 amino acids. Between the trimmed V and J ends, which lost 4 bases and 0 bases, there was a span of 14 bases. The CDR3 nucleotides read TGTGCCAGCAGCGACGCAGGGCGGGGAGCCAAAAACATTCAGTACTTC. Its translation: CASSDAGRGAKNIQYF.

CDR3 nucleotide sequence: TGTGCCAGCAGCTCCATCCCAGGGACAGGGTGGTCGAATTACGAGCAGTACTTC. Translation: CASSSIPGTGWSNYEQYF. This chain uses TRBV7-9 with TRBJ2-7; 9 bases match TRBD1. With V trimmed by 4 bases and J by 4 bases, 17 bases remained unmatched. This CDR3 is 18 amino acids long. Germline CDR1 reads SEHNR; CDR2 reads FQNEAQ (reference sequence).

In DNA form, the CDR3 reads TGCGCCAGCAGCGAGGGGACTAGCGGACTCTACGAGCAGTACTTC. This translates into CASSEGTSGLYEQYF. The chain links TRBV5-1 to TRBJ2-7; 11 nucleotides match TRBD2. Germline V lookup: CDR1 SGHRS, CDR2 YFSETQ. The J segment lost 3 bases and the V segment lost 4 bases, leaving 6 bases of the junction unmatched. This CDR3 comprises 15 residues. Full variable domain (rest looked up from reference TRBV5-1 and TRBJ2-7): KAGVTQTPRYLIKTRGQQVTLSCSPISGHRSVSWYQQTPGQGLQFLFEYFSETQRNKGNFPGRFSGRQFSNSRSEMNVSTLELGDSALYLCASSEGTSGLYEQYFGPGTRLTVT.

This clone occurred many times. The rearrangement links TRBV5-6 to TRBJ1-5; a weak D match, TRBD1 (6 bases). This CDR3 contains 16 residues. V shed 1 base and J shed 7 bases, with 18 bases lying between them. Germline V gene data show CDR1 as SGHDT and CDR2 as YYEEEE. The chain's CDR3 is CASSLTSLWGRQPQHF. The DNA of the CDR3 is TGTGCCAGCAGCTTGACGTCTTTGTGGGGGCGACAGCCCCAGCATTTT.

The chain carries TRBV9 and TRBJ2-5; D remains ambiguous. The V gene's germline CDR1 is SGDLS and CDR2 YYNGEE. V was trimmed by 4 bases and J by 5 bases, leaving 12 bases between them. The CDR3 runs to 13 residues. In DNA form, the CDR3 reads TGTGCCAGCAGCCGAGCCGGGTTGGAGACCCAGTACTTC. This translates into CASSRAGLETQYF.

This clone was seen once. This rearrangement joins TRBV5-1 to TRBJ2-5, with TRBD2 matching over 7 bases. This CDR3 region has 14 residues. Losses at the gene ends were 5 bases for V and 1 base for J; bases not matched to a gene: 5. Germline V CDR1 and CDR2: SGHRS, YFSETQ. The CDR3 protein is CASRGLTIQETQYF. CDR3 sequence (DNA): TGCGCCAGCAGGGGACTAACCATCCAAGAGACCCAGTACTTC.